Shown below are 2 T cell receptor beta chains from a single sample sequenced in a study of T-cell memory formation after mild COVID-19. TCRdb called the 5' RACE reads again in MiXCR, with one record for every CDR3 protein. Of 120,000 to 150,000 distinct CDR3 sequences in the sample, roughly 6.2% were seen once. Sequencing was done on a sample of PBMCs or a T cell subset sorted from them (not recorded which). The receptor source for this set is an adult woman who had mild COVID-19 (a few samples of this study predate the infection). Cell type and time point are not known.

The chain combines TRBV12-3 or TRBV12-4 with TRBJ1-4, with D possibly matching TRBD1 (5 bases). V shed 8 bases and J shed 4 bases, with 11 bases lying between them. The CDR3 totals 13 residues. The CDR3 region has the DNA TGTGCCAGCGCATACAGGATTAATGAAAAACTGTTTTTT. Translating it yields CASAYRINEKLFF.

This clonotype was observed a few times. This chain links TRBV5-1 with TRBJ2-1; possibly TRBD2 for D (6 bases). CDR3 size: 15 residues. Trimming left V 0 bases short and J 3 bases short, with 10 bases between. Germline V lookup: CDR1 SGHRS, CDR2 YFSETQ. The DNA for the CDR3 is TGCGCCAGCAGCTTGGCCGGGGGAAACTACAATGAGCAGTTCTTC. It specifies CASSLAGGNYNEQFF. The full variable domain, rest sourced from reference TRBV5-1 and TRBJ2-1, is KAGVTQTPRYLIKTRGQQVTLSCSPISGHRSVSWYQQTPGQGLQFLFEYFSETQRNKGNFPGRFSGRQFSNSRSEMNVSTLELGDSALYLCASSLAGGNYNEQFFGPGTRLTVL.